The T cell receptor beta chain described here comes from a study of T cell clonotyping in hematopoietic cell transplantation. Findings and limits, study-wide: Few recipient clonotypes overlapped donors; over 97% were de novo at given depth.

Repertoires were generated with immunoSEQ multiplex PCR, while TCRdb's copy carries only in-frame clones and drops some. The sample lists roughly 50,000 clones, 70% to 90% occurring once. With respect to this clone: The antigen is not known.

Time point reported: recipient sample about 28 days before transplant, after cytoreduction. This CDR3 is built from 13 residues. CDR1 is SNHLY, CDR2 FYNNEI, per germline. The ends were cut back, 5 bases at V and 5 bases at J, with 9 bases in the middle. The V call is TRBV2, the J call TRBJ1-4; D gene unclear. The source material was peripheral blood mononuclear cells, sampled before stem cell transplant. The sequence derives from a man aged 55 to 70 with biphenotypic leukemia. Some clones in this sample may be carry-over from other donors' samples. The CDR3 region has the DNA TGTGCCAGCAGTCGACTTAGGAATGAAAAACTGTTTTTT. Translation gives CASSRLRNEKLFF.